The 32 T cell receptor beta chains below come from one sample, sequenced in a study of T cell responses to AZD1222 COVID-19 vaccine. The table came from immunoSEQ multiplex PCR; TCRdb's copy has only in-frame clones and leaves some out. The sample holds about 94,000 clones, 85% seen once. The sequenced sample was peripheral blood, obtained 28 days after the second AZD1222 dose. These receptors were taken from an adult who received the AZD1222 COVID-19 vaccine.

The rearrangement links TRBV6-1 to TRBJ2-4; TRBD1 agrees at 10 bases. The CDR3 has 15 residues. Germline V gives CDR1 MNHNS, CDR2 SASEGT. Unmatched junction bases numbered 7, after V lost 3 bases and J lost 8 bases. CDR3 amino acids: CASSDARQGADIQYF. CDR3 bases: TGTGCCAGCAGTGACGCCCGACAGGGGGCGGACATTCAGTACTTC.

The V gene is TRBV5-1, the J gene TRBJ1-2; a possible D gene is TRBD1 (5 bases). Trimming cost V 4 bases and J 8 bases, with 24 bases left between them. The CDR3 runs to 16 residues. Germline V gene lookup returns CDR1 SGHRS and CDR2 YFSETQ. CDR3 amino acids: CASSPIGDAGEGGYTF. The DNA of the CDR3 is TGCGCCAGCAGCCCAATCGGGGACGCGGGAGAAGGGGGCTACACCTTC.

Concerning this clone itself: Other DNA sequences in the sample encode the same CDR3. The V gene is TRBV5-1, the J gene TRBJ1-3, with D unresolved. The length of the CDR3 is 14 residues. Germline CDR1 and CDR2: SGHRS and YFSETQ. V lost 0 bases to trimming and J lost 0 bases, with 4 bases between them. DNA of the CDR3: TGCGCCAGCAGCTTGGACAGCTCTGGAAACACCATATATTTT. Residues: CASSLDSSGNTIYF.

The CDR3 region is CASSFRNPGDNEKLFF. The CDR3 nucleotides are TGTGCCAGCAGTTTCCGGAACCCCGGGGATAATGAAAAACTGTTTTTT. V gene TRBV27 combines with J gene TRBJ1-4; the D is unclear. The CDR3 is made up of 16 amino acids. Germline V gene sequence: CDR1 MNHEY, CDR2 SMNVEV (reference sequence). Between the trimmed V and J ends, which lost 3 bases and 4 bases, there was a span of 15 bases. The entire variable domain, with the rest obtained from reference TRBV27 and TRBJ1-4, is as follows: EAQVTQNPRYLITVTGKKLTVTCSQNMNHEYMSWYRQDPGLGLRQIYYSMNVEVTDKGDVPEGYKVSRKEKRNFPLILESPSPNQTSLYFCASSFRNPGDNEKLFFGSGTQLSVL.

The J gene is TRBJ1-4, the V gene TRBV6-5, with D uncertain. Trimming left V 0 bases short and J 7 bases short, with 6 bases between. This CDR3 spans 13 amino acids. Looked up from germline, CDR1 is MNHEY and CDR2 is SVGAGI. CDR3 in amino acids: CASSYSLGEKLFF. For the CDR3, the DNA is TGTGCCAGCAGTTACTCCCTAGGTGAAAAACTGTTTTTT.

This sequence joins TRBV28 and TRBJ2-2, with D unresolved. The CDR3 is 12 residues long. Germline CDR1 reads MDHEN; CDR2 reads SYDVKM. The V end lost 3 bases, the J end lost 9 bases, and 8 bases lay between the germline ends. The CDR3 nucleotides are TGTGCCAGCAGTTTTCCCCCTCGGGAGCTGTTTTTT. Its protein product is CASSFPPRELFF.

The V gene is TRBV30, the J gene TRBJ1-1, with D unclear. Germline lookup yields CDR1 GTSNPN and CDR2 SVGIG (reference sequence). V was shortened by 2 bases and J by 1 base, with 5 bases between the two germline ends. CDR3 length equals 12 residues. The CDR3 DNA is TGTGCCTGGAGTACAGCGAACACTGAAGCTTTCTTT. It specifies CAWSTANTEAFF. Based on the CDR3 plus reference TRBV30 and TRBJ1-1, the full variable domain is SQTIHQWPATLVQPVGSPLSLECTVEGTSNPNLYWYRQAAGRGLQLLFYSVGIGQISSEVPQNLSASRPQDRQFILSSKKLLLSDSGFYLCAWSTANTEAFFGQGTRLTVV.

The chain combines TRBV4-1 with TRBJ1-6; D not certain. V lost 8 bases and J lost 9, with 14 bases in between. Germline V lookup: CDR1 MGHRA, CDR2 YSYEKL. The CDR3 extends over 13 amino acids. CDR3 protein: CASGGDRGSPLHF. The CDR3 nucleotides read TGCGCCAGCGGTGGGGATCGGGGTTCACCCCTCCACTTT.

The V call is TRBV11-2, the J call TRBJ1-4; no clear D. The CDR3 is 13 residues long. Trimming left V 6 bases short and J 7 bases short, with 12 bases between. Germline V gene sequence: CDR1 SGHAT, CDR2 FQNNGV. This CDR3 reads CASSYITGEKLFF. In nucleotides, the CDR3 is TGTGCCAGCAGTTATATCACGGGTGAAAAACTGTTTTTT. Looking up the rest from reference TRBV11-2 and TRBJ1-4 gives the full variable domain: EAGVAQSPRYKIIEKRQSVAFWCNPISGHATLYWYQQILGQGPKLLIQFQNNGVVDDSQLPKDRFSAERLKGVDSTLKIQPAKLEDSAVYLCASSYITGEKLFFGSGTQLSVL.

The chain recombines TRBV5-6 with TRBJ1-3, with D unclear. The V gene lost 1 base and the J gene lost 0 bases, with 11 bases spanning the gap. The CDR3 is 16 amino acids. Germline CDR1 and CDR2: SGHDT and YYEEEE. The CDR3 DNA is TGTGCCAGCAGCTTGTCTCCCGACCTCTCTGGAAACACCATATATTTT. It translates to CASSLSPDLSGNTIYF.

This chain links TRBV9 with TRBJ2-3, with D uncertain. The V gene's germline CDR1 is SGDLS and CDR2 YYNGEE. This CDR3 contains 17 residues. With 1 base removed from V and 0 bases from J, the gap between germline ends came to 15 bases. The CDR3 spells CASSVTASALSTDTQYF. CDR3 coding DNA: TGTGCCAGCAGCGTAACTGCCAGCGCCCTAAGCACAGATACGCAGTATTTT.

The chain is built from TRBV25-1 and TRBJ2-1, with TRBD1 identical over 11 bases. Trimming cost V 2 bases and J 6 bases; bases outside gene matches: 6. Per germline, CDR1 MGHDK and CDR2 SYGVNS. The CDR3 is made up of 16 amino acids. This chain's CDR3 is CASSEPPGTGGNEQFF. CDR3 nucleotide sequence: TGTGCCAGCAGTGAACCTCCCGGGACAGGGGGCAATGAGCAGTTCTTC.

The V call is TRBV5-4, the J call TRBJ2-7, with D uncertain. CDR1 and CDR2 (germline): SGHNT, YYREEE (reference sequence). The CDR3 runs to 15 residues. V gave up 4 bases and J gave up 1 base, with 15 bases separating them. The CDR3, as DNA: TGTGCCAGCAGCGTGAAGGAGCGCTTATCCTACGAGCAGTACTTC. Amino acids: CASSVKERLSYEQYF.

In its sample, this clone was seen once. The rearrangement uses TRBV5-1 and TRBJ2-1; TRBD2 agrees at 9 bases. There are 15 residues in the CDR3. CDR1 and CDR2 (germline): SGHRS, YFSETQ. J lost 5 bases, V lost 4 bases, and 7 bases had no gene match. The CDR3 DNA is TGCGCCAGCAGCGGGGCTAGCGGGGCAGACAATGAGCAGTTCTTC. Encoded protein: CASSGASGADNEQFF.

This sequence joins TRBV28 and TRBJ1-5, with a weak D call TRBD1 (6 bases). The CDR3 is made up of 15 amino acids. Germline loops: CDR1 MDHEN, CDR2 SYDVKM. V was pared by 7 bases and J by 3 bases, with 16 bases between. In DNA, the CDR3 is TGTGCCAGCAAAGGGGCAGGGGCCACCAATCAGCCCCAGCATTTT. Residues: CASKGAGATNQPQHF. Drawing the rest from reference TRBV28 and TRBJ1-5, the complete variable domain is DVKVTQSSRYLVKRTGEKVFLECVQDMDHENMFWYRQDPGLGLRLIYFSYDVKMKEKGDIPEGYSVSREKKERFSLILESASTNQTSMYLCASKGAGATNQPQHFGDGTRLSIL.

The genes are TRBV28 and TRBJ2-5; no clear D. V lost 5 bases and J 3 bases, leaving 7 bases between the germline ends. Looked up from germline, CDR1 is MDHEN and CDR2 is SYDVKM. This CDR3 has 12 amino acids. This CDR3 reads CASSRSKETQYF. DNA for the CDR3: TGTGCCAGCAGTCGGAGCAAAGAGACCCAGTACTTC. The entire variable domain, with the rest obtained from reference TRBV28 and TRBJ2-5, is as follows: DVKVTQSSRYLVKRTGEKVFLECVQDMDHENMFWYRQDPGLGLRLIYFSYDVKMKEKGDIPEGYSVSREKKERFSLILESASTNQTSMYLCASSRSKETQYFGPGTRLLVL.

The V and J genes are TRBV3-1 (or the pseudogene TRBV3-2) and TRBJ2-5, with 15 bases aligning to TRBD2. Germline V gene lookup returns CDR1 LGHDT and CDR2 YNNKEL (reference sequence). Trimming at V came to 4 bases and at J to 2 bases, leaving 8 bases not matched to a gene. The CDR3 consists of 18 residues. The DNA for the CDR3 is TGTGCCAGCAGCCGAGGACTAGCGGGGGGGCTTTCTCAAGAGACCCAGTACTTC. This codes for CASSRGLAGGLSQETQYF.

The chain joins TRBV19 to TRBJ2-6, with D possibly being TRBD1 or TRBD2 (5 bases each). CDR1 is LNHDA, CDR2 SQIVND, per germline (reference sequence). The CDR3 is made up of 15 amino acids. Trimming took off 3 bases at V and 4 bases at J, with 10 bases between the two ends. CDR3 loop: CASSMRGAGANVLTF. CDR3 bases: TGTGCCAGTAGTATGAGGGGAGCCGGGGCCAACGTCCTGACTTTC.

This clone has a single count. This chain connects TRBV19 to TRBJ1-1; D is unclear. From germline, CDR1 is LNHDA and CDR2 SQIVND (reference sequence). The ends were cut back, 7 bases at V and 1 base at J, with 13 bases in the middle. The CDR3 length is 14 residues. DNA for the CDR3: TGTGCCAGTACCTGGCGGGCGAGGAACACTGAAGCTTTCTTT. Translated: CASTWRARNTEAFF.

The chain recombines TRBV6-5 with TRBJ2-1; 8 bases agree with TRBD2. This CDR3 has 15 residues. Losses at the gene ends were 6 bases for V and 8 bases for J; bases not matched to a gene: 12. The germline gives CDR1 MNHEY, CDR2 SVGAGI. CDR3 in amino acids: CASRQWERGRDEQFF. In DNA form, the CDR3 reads TGTGCCAGCAGGCAGTGGGAGCGGGGGAGGGATGAGCAGTTCTTC.

V usage is TRBV9 and J usage is TRBJ2-7; 10 bases are a match to TRBD1. The CDR3 length is 16 residues. The germline gives CDR1 SGDLS, CDR2 YYNGEE. V lost 3 bases to trimming and J lost 1 base; unmatched junction nucleotides: 7. The CDR3 nucleotides are TGTGCCAGCAGCGGCGGGGGGACAGGGGCGTCCTACGAGCAGTACTTC. Translated, it gives CASSGGGTGASYEQYF.

The J gene is TRBJ1-1, the V gene TRBV7-8; 7 positions match TRBD1. The trim removed 3 bases at V and 4 bases at J, leaving 5 bases unmatched. The CDR3 totals 14 residues. CDR1 is SGHVS, CDR2 FQNEAQ, per germline. Written as DNA, the CDR3 is TGTGCCAGCAGCTTGTCGACAGGGTTCACTGAAGCTTTCTTT. Its protein product is CASSLSTGFTEAFF.

This rearrangement joins TRBV11-2 to TRBJ1-1; 7 bases map to TRBD1. In germline, CDR1 is SGHAT, CDR2 FQNNGV. The CDR3 sequence is 14 residues long. V lost 6 bases, J lost 5 bases, and 9 bases stayed unmatched. The CDR3 nucleotides are TGTGCCAGCAGGCATGCTTACAGGGGAACTGAAGCTTTCTTT. Translating gives CASRHAYRGTEAFF.

In regard to this clone: The same CDR3 can be traced to other DNA sequences in this sample. The V and J genes are TRBV18 and TRBJ2-1; D is ambiguous. This CDR3 spans 12 amino acids. Looked up from germline, CDR1 is KGHSH and CDR2 is LQKENI. Trimming stripped 3 bases from V and 6 bases from J, with 6 bases between. This CDR3 is CASSPNTNEQFF. CDR3 nucleotide sequence: TGTGCCAGCTCACCTAACACCAATGAGCAGTTCTTC.

V gene TRBV29-1 combines with J gene TRBJ1-1, with D possibly being TRBD1 (5 bases). Trimming left V 2 bases short and J 10 bases short, with 11 bases between. Germline loops: CDR1 SQVTM, CDR2 ANQGSEA. The CDR3 length is 11 residues. The CDR3: CSVEPVGGAFF. The DNA of the CDR3 is TGCAGCGTTGAACCGGTCGGGGGAGCTTTCTTT.

This clone was observed a handful of times. The chain links TRBV4-1 to TRBJ1-4; D remains ambiguous. The CDR3 consists of 14 residues. CDR1 is MGHRA, CDR2 YSYEKL, per germline. The V end lost 4 bases, the J end lost 5 bases, and 11 bases lay between the germline ends. The CDR3 region has the DNA TGCGCCAGCAGCCTAATGGGGTTGAATGAAAAACTGTTTTTT. Its translation: CASSLMGLNEKLFF.

In its sample, this clone was seen once. The J gene is TRBJ2-1, the V gene TRBV10-1; D is uncertain. Germline assignment: CDR1 WNHNN and CDR2 SYGVQD (reference sequence). CDR3 size: 14 residues. Trimming shortened V by 3 bases and J by 2 bases, and 8 bases separated the two germline ends. The chain's CDR3 is CASSDRWPYNEQFF. The CDR3 DNA reads as TGCGCCAGCAGTGACCGATGGCCCTACAATGAGCAGTTCTTC.

The rearrangement joins TRBV30 to TRBJ2-2; the match to TRBD2 covers 9 bases. The V gene's germline CDR1 is GTSNPN and CDR2 SVGIG (reference sequence). CDR3 length: 18 amino acids. Trimming took 4 bases from V and 5 from J; bases not matched to a gene: 17. CDR3 in DNA: TGTGCCTGGACGTCCCTTGGCGGGAGGGCCGTTAAGACCGGGGAGCTGTTTTTT. Its protein is CAWTSLGGRAVKTGELFF.

The rearrangement uses TRBV7-9 and TRBJ1-5; D remains unclear. Germline V gene sequence: CDR1 SEHNR, CDR2 FQNEAQ (reference sequence). Trimming stripped 1 base from V and 4 bases from J, with 5 bases between. This CDR3 spans 13 amino acids. In DNA form, the CDR3 reads TGTGCCAGCAGCTTAGGGGCAAATCAGCCCCAGCATTTT. The encoded protein is CASSLGANQPQHF.

The chain uses TRBV12-3 or TRBV12-4 and TRBJ1-2; 9 bases match TRBD1. V gave up 5 bases and J gave up 7 bases; unmatched junction bases: 5. The CDR3 covers 13 residues. CDR3 DNA sequence: TGTGCCAGCAGTGCACAGGGGGCGGGTGGCTACACCTTC. Translation gives CASSAQGAGGYTF.

The J gene is TRBJ1-3, the V gene TRBV5-6, with TRBD1 identical over 7 bases. Germline V gene lookup returns CDR1 SGHDT and CDR2 YYEEEE. Losses at the gene ends were 3 bases for V and 1 base for J; bases not matched to a gene: 13. This CDR3 comprises 18 residues. The CDR3 DNA is TGTGCCAGCAGCTCGGACAGGTTACTATTGGGGTCTGGAAACACCATATATTTT. Residues: CASSSDRLLLGSGNTIYF.

CDR3 sequence: CAWSDSGGAGELFF. CDR3 sequence (DNA): TGTGCCTGGAGTGACTCAGGGGGGGCCGGGGAGCTGTTTTTT. The chain employs TRBV30 and TRBJ2-2; D is perhaps TRBD1 or TRBD2 (7 bases each). Trimming stripped 1 base from V and 6 bases from J, with 12 bases between. Germline-derived CDR1 and CDR2 are GTSNPN and SVGIG (reference sequence). The CDR3 is 14 amino acids.